Listed below are T cell receptor beta chains from one sample, sequenced in a study of shared clonotypes between healthy human individuals. Using immunoSEQ multiplex PCR, the repertoire was profiled, and TCRdb retains in-frame clones only, with some absent. Among 750,000 to 1,000,000 clones listed, around 92% were seen once. The source material was naive CD8+ T cells sorted from blood. These receptors were obtained from a young man in good health. Each CDR3 is given with its conserved first and last residue. The order of the fields is D gene, clone size, J gene, V gene, CDR3 DNA, CDR3 protein. The D gene is left open where the match is weak. Not all rows give a size; the values are once, few, many and, for expanded clones, a class.

D gene: .; clone size: .; J gene: TRBJ2-7; V gene: TRBV9; CDR3 DNA: TGTGCCAGCAGCGCCCGAGCAGGGGGAGGGCCTTCCTACGAGCAGTACTTC; CDR3 protein: CASSARAGGGPSYEQYF
D gene: TRBD1; clone size: .; J gene: TRBJ2-7; V gene: TRBV11-2; CDR3 DNA: TGTGCCAGCAGCTTAACACCGGGACAGGGTTTGCTCTCCGAGCAGTACTTC; CDR3 protein: CASSLTPGQGLLSEQYF
D gene: .; clone size: .; J gene: TRBJ1-4; V gene: TRBV9; CDR3 DNA: TGTGCCAGCAGTCCCAGGGCTACTAATGAAAAACTGTTTTTT; CDR3 protein: CASSPRATNEKLFF
D gene: .; clone size: .; J gene: TRBJ2-1; V gene: TRBV28; CDR3 DNA: TGTGCCAGCAGTTCTCCGACTACAGGCAGGGCCTACAATGAGCAGTTCTTC; CDR3 protein: CASSSPTTGRAYNEQFF
D gene: .; clone size: once; J gene: TRBJ2-5; V gene: TRBV7-9; CDR3 DNA: TGTGCCAGCAGCTTTGGGGGGACCCAGTACTTC; CDR3 protein: CASSFGGTQYF
D gene: TRBD2; clone size: .; J gene: TRBJ2-7; V gene: TRBV7-6; CDR3 DNA: TGTGCCAGCAGCTTCGGGGGGGATGCGGGGCGGAGGGAGCAGTACTTC; CDR3 protein: CASSFGGDAGRREQYF
D gene: .; clone size: .; J gene: TRBJ1-1; V gene: TRBV4-2; CDR3 DNA: TGTGCCAGCAGCGTTCCCGGTTCCACTGAAGCTTTCTTT; CDR3 protein: CASSVPGSTEAFF
D gene: .; clone size: .; J gene: TRBJ1-5; V gene: TRBV4-2; CDR3 DNA: TGTGCCAGCAGCCAAGAAGCGGGACTTAGCAATCAGCCCCAGCATTTT; CDR3 protein: CASSQEAGLSNQPQHF
D gene: .; clone size: .; J gene: TRBJ2-3; V gene: TRBV7-3; CDR3 DNA: TGTGCCAGCGCCCTAGCTATCACAGATACGCAGTATTTT; CDR3 protein: CASALAITDTQYF
D gene: .; clone size: .; J gene: TRBJ2-1; V gene: TRBV11-2; CDR3 DNA: TGTGCCAGCAGCTTAGCGGTTTGGCGGAGCTCCTACAATGAGCAGTTCTTC; CDR3 protein: CASSLAVWRSSYNEQFF
D gene: .; clone size: once; J gene: TRBJ2-5; V gene: TRBV9; CDR3 DNA: TGTGCCAGCAGCGTAGGTGAAGGGTCCTGGGAGACCCAGTACTTC; CDR3 protein: CASSVGEGSWETQYF
D gene: TRBD1; clone size: .; J gene: TRBJ2-5; V gene: TRBV7-2; CDR3 DNA: TGTGCCAGCAGCTTAACCGGGACAGGGGAAGAGACCCAGTACTTC; CDR3 protein: CASSLTGTGEETQYF
D gene: .; clone size: .; J gene: TRBJ2-3; V gene: TRBV5-1; CDR3 DNA: TGCGCCAGCAGCTTGGGGCCCCAGGGATCTAGCACAGATACGCAGTATTTT; CDR3 protein: CASSLGPQGSSTDTQYF
D gene: .; clone size: .; J gene: TRBJ2-1; V gene: TRBV29-1; CDR3 DNA: TGCAGCGTTGCGCAGTCACCGAGCTACAATGAGCAGTTCTTC; CDR3 protein: CSVAQSPSYNEQFF
D gene: TRBD1; clone size: .; J gene: TRBJ1-5; V gene: TRBV30; CDR3 DNA: TGTGCCTGGAGTGTAGGGGCAGGGGGAGGCCCCCAGCATTTT; CDR3 protein: CAWSVGAGGGPQHF
D gene: .; clone size: .; J gene: TRBJ2-7; V gene: TRBV28; CDR3 DNA: TGTGCCAGCAGTAAGAACTACGAGCAGTACTTC; CDR3 protein: CASSKNYEQYF
D gene: .; clone size: once; J gene: TRBJ2-7; V gene: TRBV5-8; CDR3 DNA: TGTGCCAGCAGCTCCAGGGATGGGAGCTACGAGCAGTACTTC; CDR3 protein: CASSSRDGSYEQYF
D gene: TRBD2; clone size: .; J gene: TRBJ2-3; V gene: TRBV7-8; CDR3 DNA: TGTGCCAGCAGCTTAGGACTAGCGGGAGGGCCAGGAGATACGCAGTATTTT; CDR3 protein: CASSLGLAGGPGDTQYF
D gene: .; clone size: .; J gene: TRBJ2-7; V gene: TRBV10-3; CDR3 DNA: TGTGCCATCAGTGACCTTCCTGCGGGTAGCTCCTACGAGCAGTACTTC; CDR3 protein: CAISDLPAGSSYEQYF
D gene: .; clone size: .; J gene: TRBJ1-2; V gene: TRBV6-1; CDR3 DNA: TGTGCCAGCAGTCGACAGAAGTCTGATGGCTACACCTTC; CDR3 protein: CASSRQKSDGYTF
D gene: .; clone size: .; J gene: TRBJ1-2; V gene: TRBV9; CDR3 DNA: TGTGCCAGCAGCGGGGGACGCAACTATGGCTACACCTTC; CDR3 protein: CASSGGRNYGYTF
D gene: .; clone size: .; J gene: TRBJ2-7; V gene: TRBV19; CDR3 DNA: TGTGCCAGTAGCAGGGACTCGAGTCCATTTAACGAGCAGTACTTC; CDR3 protein: CASSRDSSPFNEQYF
D gene: TRBD2; clone size: .; J gene: TRBJ2-7; V gene: TRBV7-2; CDR3 DNA: TGTGCCAGCAGCGCCATAGCGGGGAGCTACGAGCAGTACTTC; CDR3 protein: CASSAIAGSYEQYF
D gene: .; clone size: .; J gene: TRBJ2-7; V gene: TRBV7-2; CDR3 DNA: TGTGCCAGCAGCTCCAGGGACGCCTCCTACGAGCAGTACTTC; CDR3 protein: CASSSRDASYEQYF
D gene: .; clone size: .; J gene: TRBJ2-5; V gene: TRBV7-9; CDR3 DNA: TGTGCCAGCAGCTTAACTCCTCGTAGTGAGACCCAGTACTTC; CDR3 protein: CASSLTPRSETQYF
D gene: .; clone size: .; J gene: TRBJ2-3; V gene: TRBV7-3; CDR3 DNA: TGTGCCAGCAGCTCCGGCCCGTCGGGCACAGATACGCAGTATTTT; CDR3 protein: CASSSGPSGTDTQYF
D gene: .; clone size: once; J gene: TRBJ1-5; V gene: TRBV6-1; CDR3 DNA: TGTGCCAGCAGTTATCAGCCCCAGCATTTT; CDR3 protein: CASSYQPQHF
D gene: .; clone size: .; J gene: TRBJ2-7; V gene: TRBV19; CDR3 DNA: TGTGCCAGTAGTATTCAGGGCGGCTACGAGCAGTACTTC; CDR3 protein: CASSIQGGYEQYF
D gene: .; clone size: once; J gene: TRBJ2-5; V gene: TRBV28; CDR3 DNA: TGTGCCAGCAGTTTATTGGGCAGGAGGAGCAACCGCGCCCCCCAAGAGACCCAGTACTTC; CDR3 protein: CASSLLGRRSNRAPQETQYF
D gene: .; clone size: few; J gene: TRBJ1-2; V gene: TRBV6-5; CDR3 DNA: TGTGCCAGCAGTTGGGGAGCCTACTCGGACGGCTACACCTTC; CDR3 protein: CASSWGAYSDGYTF
D gene: TRBD1; clone size: .; J gene: TRBJ1-1; V gene: TRBV2; CDR3 DNA: TGTGCCAGCAGCGACAGGGGGAGCACTGAAGCTTTCTTT; CDR3 protein: CASSDRGSTEAFF
D gene: TRBD2; clone size: .; J gene: TRBJ2-2; V gene: TRBV7-9; CDR3 DNA: TGTGCCAAAAGCGGGAGGGCCGACGGGGAGCTGTTTTTT; CDR3 protein: CAKSGRADGELFF
D gene: TRBD1; clone size: .; J gene: TRBJ1-5; V gene: TRBV5-6; CDR3 DNA: TGTGCCAGCAGCCAGACAGGGAGGAATCAGCCCCAGCATTTT; CDR3 protein: CASSQTGRNQPQHF
D gene: .; clone size: few; J gene: TRBJ1-1; V gene: TRBV6-6; CDR3 DNA: TGTGCCAGCAGTTATCAGAACACTGAAGCTTTCTTT; CDR3 protein: CASSYQNTEAFF
D gene: .; clone size: .; J gene: TRBJ2-1; V gene: TRBV10-2; CDR3 DNA: TGCGCCAGCAGTGACCTACTAGTAAGGAATGAGCAGTTCTTC; CDR3 protein: CASSDLLVRNEQFF
D gene: .; clone size: .; J gene: TRBJ1-2; V gene: TRBV6-1; CDR3 DNA: TGTGCCAGCAGTGATATCCTTCGGGGGAACTATGGCTACACCTTC; CDR3 protein: CASSDILRGNYGYTF
D gene: .; clone size: .; J gene: TRBJ1-2; V gene: TRBV14; CDR3 DNA: TGTGCCAGCGGGGGTCTCGGATATGGCTACACCTTC; CDR3 protein: CASGGLGYGYTF
D gene: TRBD2; clone size: .; J gene: TRBJ2-7; V gene: TRBV2; CDR3 DNA: TGTGCCAGCAGTGACCTGCCTAGCGGGCGCTACGAGCAGTACTTC; CDR3 protein: CASSDLPSGRYEQYF
D gene: .; clone size: .; J gene: TRBJ2-7; V gene: TRBV11-2; CDR3 DNA: TGTGCCAGCAGCTTAGGGGGGTACTCCTACGAGCAGTACTTC; CDR3 protein: CASSLGGYSYEQYF
D gene: .; clone size: .; J gene: TRBJ2-3; V gene: TRBV28; CDR3 DNA: TGTGCCAGCAGCCACAGGGTACTCACAGATACGCAGTATTTT; CDR3 protein: CASSHRVLTDTQYF
D gene: .; clone size: once; J gene: TRBJ2-1; V gene: TRBV29-1; CDR3 DNA: TGCAGCGTTGAGGTCGTCGCCCACAATGAGCAGTTCTTC; CDR3 protein: CSVEVVAHNEQFF
D gene: .; clone size: .; J gene: TRBJ2-7; V gene: TRBV6-1; CDR3 DNA: TGTGCCAGCAGCCACGTGGGGTCCTACGAGCAGTACTTC; CDR3 protein: CASSHVGSYEQYF
D gene: TRBD1; clone size: .; J gene: TRBJ2-7; V gene: TRBV7-9; CDR3 DNA: TGTGCCAGCAGCGATAGGACAGGGGTAGACCACGAGCAGTACTTC; CDR3 protein: CASSDRTGVDHEQYF
D gene: .; clone size: .; J gene: TRBJ1-1; V gene: TRBV27; CDR3 DNA: TGTGCCAGCAGGGTGCAGGAAGGGTCCGGGGACACTGAAGCTTTCTTT; CDR3 protein: CASRVQEGSGDTEAFF
D gene: TRBD2; clone size: .; J gene: TRBJ2-1; V gene: TRBV11-3; CDR3 DNA: TGTGCCAGCAACCAGCGACTAGCGGTATACAATGAGCAGTTCTTC; CDR3 protein: CASNQRLAVYNEQFF
D gene: .; clone size: .; J gene: TRBJ2-7; V gene: TRBV27; CDR3 DNA: TGTGCCAGCAGTTTTAGTAGCTCCTACGAGCAGTACTTC; CDR3 protein: CASSFSSSYEQYF
D gene: TRBD1; clone size: .; J gene: TRBJ1-1; V gene: TRBV28; CDR3 DNA: TGTGCCAGCAGTTCCCCCCGGACAGGGGGCGTCAGCTACACTGAAGCTTTCTTT; CDR3 protein: CASSSPRTGGVSYTEAFF
D gene: .; clone size: .; J gene: TRBJ2-6; V gene: TRBV19; CDR3 DNA: TGTGCCAGTAGTATTCTATATCGGGACGGACCTCGGGGGGCCAACGTCCTGACTTTC; CDR3 protein: CASSILYRDGPRGANVLTF
D gene: .; clone size: .; J gene: TRBJ2-3; V gene: TRBV7-3; CDR3 DNA: TGTGCCAGCAGCTTAACGTTCGGGGGGCGCCTCACAGATACGCAGTATTTT; CDR3 protein: CASSLTFGGRLTDTQYF
D gene: TRBD2; clone size: once; J gene: TRBJ2-7; V gene: TRBV10-2; CDR3 DNA: TGCGCCAGCAGCTGGTGGGCGGGAGGGCTTTCGGACGAGCAGTACTTC; CDR3 protein: CASSWWAGGLSDEQYF
D gene: .; clone size: .; J gene: TRBJ1-1; V gene: TRBV7-3; CDR3 DNA: TGTGCCAGCAGCCGCAGCCCTAACACTGAAGCTTTCTTT; CDR3 protein: CASSRSPNTEAFF
D gene: TRBD2; clone size: .; J gene: TRBJ2-1; V gene: TRBV9; CDR3 DNA: TGTGCCAGCAGCTCTCGGACTAGCGGGGTCGACAATGAGCAGTTCTTC; CDR3 protein: CASSSRTSGVDNEQFF
D gene: TRBD2; clone size: .; J gene: TRBJ2-1; V gene: TRBV27; CDR3 DNA: TGTGCCAGCAGTTTTGGTCTAGCGGTAGATGAGCAGTTCTTC; CDR3 protein: CASSFGLAVDEQFF
D gene: .; clone size: .; J gene: TRBJ2-7; V gene: TRBV6-6; CDR3 DNA: TGTGCCAGCAACCGGGAGGAGAGGACAGTGCACGAGCAGTACTTC; CDR3 protein: CASNREERTVHEQYF
D gene: .; clone size: .; J gene: TRBJ2-1; V gene: TRBV29-1; CDR3 DNA: TGCAGCGTTGTATTCCGGGAGTCCCCCTACAATGAGCAGTTCTTC; CDR3 protein: CSVVFRESPYNEQFF